The present TCR beta chain was sequenced within a study of T cell responses to AZD1222 COVID-19 vaccine. This CDR3 has 13 residues. The germline V gene has CDR1 SQVTM and CDR2 ANQGSEA. Trimming removed 1 base from V and 0 bases from J, with 6 bases in between. General study findings and limits: Repertoires were obtained only post-peak T cell response. Clonal diversity was possibly underestimated; the donors were predominantly white British and more often female. Compared with day 0, the breadth and depth of the Spike-specific TCR repertoire rose significantly after two doses of AZD1222. Researchers report vaccine-associated CD4 TCRs spanning spike, with dominance at 160-218 and 743-854.

For this clone: Its specificity is unknown.

Using immunoSEQ multiplex PCR, the repertoire was profiled, and TCRdb retains in-frame clones only, with some absent. The data show over 100,000 clones, about 87% seen once. The sequenced sample was peripheral blood, obtained on day 0 of AZD1222 vaccination. The receptor comes from an adult in good health. The rearrangement uses TRBV29-1 and TRBJ1-1; D is ambiguous. The CDR3 DNA follows: TGCAGCGTTGAAGTGTCATTGAACACTGAAGCTTTCTTT. As protein: CSVEVSLNTEAFF.